This T cell receptor (beta chain) came from a study of T cells in localized non-small cell lung cancer. Study results and caveats: A median of around 58 clones ranked among the top 100 in tumor appeared in adjacent lung.

As regards this clone: Antigen: not known.

Produced via immunoSEQ multiplex PCR; TCRdb's table is partial and in-frame only. This table has 50,000 to 70,000 clones, 81% appearing once. Trimming cost V 5 bases and J 4 bases, with 11 bases left between them. In germline, CDR1 is MGHDK, CDR2 SYGVNS. This CDR3 is built from 13 residues. This sample comprised PBMCs, obtained before any cancer treatment. The receptor was derived from a man between 40 and 70 years old with stage II lung adenocarcinoma. V and J are TRBV25-1 and TRBJ1-2; D is perhaps TRBD1 (6 bases). CDR3 nucleotides: TGTGCCAGCAGTTTACAGGGTGCCTATGGCTACACCTTC. Translating gives CASSLQGAYGYTF.